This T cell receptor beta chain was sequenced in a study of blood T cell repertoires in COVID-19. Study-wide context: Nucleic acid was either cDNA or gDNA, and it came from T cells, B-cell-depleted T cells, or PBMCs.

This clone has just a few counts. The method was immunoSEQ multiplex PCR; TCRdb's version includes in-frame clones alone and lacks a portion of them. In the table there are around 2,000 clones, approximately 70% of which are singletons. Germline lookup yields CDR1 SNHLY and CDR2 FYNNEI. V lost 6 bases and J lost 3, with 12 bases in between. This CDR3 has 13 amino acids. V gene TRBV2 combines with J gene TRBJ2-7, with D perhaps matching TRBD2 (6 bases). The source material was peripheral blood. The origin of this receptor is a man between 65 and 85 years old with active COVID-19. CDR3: CASSAGTFYEQYF. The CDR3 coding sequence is TGTGCCAGCAGCGCCGGGACTTTCTACGAGCAGTACTTC.